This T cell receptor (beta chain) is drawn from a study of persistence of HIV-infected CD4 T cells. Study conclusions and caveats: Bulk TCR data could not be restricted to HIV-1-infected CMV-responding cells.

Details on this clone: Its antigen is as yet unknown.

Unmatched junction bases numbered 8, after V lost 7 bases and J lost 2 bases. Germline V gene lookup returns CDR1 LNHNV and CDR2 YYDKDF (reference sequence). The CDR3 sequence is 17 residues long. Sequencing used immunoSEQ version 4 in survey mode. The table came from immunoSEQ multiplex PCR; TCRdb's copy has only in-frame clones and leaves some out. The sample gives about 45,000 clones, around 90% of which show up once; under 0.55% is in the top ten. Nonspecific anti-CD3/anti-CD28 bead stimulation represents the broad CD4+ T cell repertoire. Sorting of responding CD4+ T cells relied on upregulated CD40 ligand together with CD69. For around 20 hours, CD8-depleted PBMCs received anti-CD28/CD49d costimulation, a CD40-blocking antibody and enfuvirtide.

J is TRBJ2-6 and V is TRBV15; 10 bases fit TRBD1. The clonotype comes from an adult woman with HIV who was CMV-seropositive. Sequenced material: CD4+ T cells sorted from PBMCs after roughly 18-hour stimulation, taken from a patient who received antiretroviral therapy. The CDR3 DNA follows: TGTGCCACCACCGTGGGACAGGGGAAAACTGGGGCCAACGTCCTGACTTTC. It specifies CATTVGQGKTGANVLTF.